The 10 T cell receptor beta chains listed next were all sequenced from one sample in a study of lymphopenia after photon versus proton radiotherapy. Here immunoSEQ multiplex PCR was the method, and the copy in TCRdb shows in-frame clones only, minus some. The data hold roughly 30,000 clones, with roughly four fifths observed a single time. The sample in question was peripheral blood, obtained from a patient treated with photon-based radiotherapy. These receptors were obtained from a man aged 45-65 years with gastric cancer.

The chain combines TRBV30 with TRBJ2-7; 8 bases fit TRBD2. Germline V gene data show CDR1 as GTSNPN and CDR2 as SVGIG (reference sequence). V was clipped by 3 bases and J by 4 bases; unmatched bases: 5. The CDR3 runs 13 residues. Here the CDR3 DNA reads TGTGCCTGGAGCGCGGGGGGCGTTTACGAGCAGTACTTC. This codes for CAWSAGGVYEQYF. Combining the CDR3 with reference TRBV30 and TRBJ2-7 gives the whole variable domain SQTIHQWPATLVQPVGSPLSLECTVEGTSNPNLYWYRQAAGRGLQLLFYSVGIGQISSEVPQNLSASRPQDRQFILSSKKLLLSDSGFYLCAWSAGGVYEQYFGPGTRLTVT.

The V gene is TRBV4-3, the J gene TRBJ1-4; perhaps TRBD1 as D (5 bases). Looked up from germline, CDR1 is LGHNA and CDR2 is YSLEER. This CDR3 is built from 16 residues. Trimming left V 1 base short and J 0 bases short, with 9 bases between. CDR3 loop: CASSQGQFTTNEKLFF. The DNA for the CDR3 is TGCGCCAGCAGCCAAGGACAGTTTACAACTAATGAAAAACTGTTTTTT.

The V and J genes are TRBV30 and TRBJ1-1, with D unresolved. This CDR3 region has 12 residues. Germline CDR1 and CDR2: GTSNPN and SVGIG (reference sequence). Trimming shortened V by 5 bases and J by 3 bases, and 10 bases separated the two germline ends. CDR3 loop: CAWSRAHTEAFF. As DNA, the CDR3 is TGTGCCTGGTCGCGGGCCCACACTGAAGCTTTCTTT.

This clone has a single count. V usage is TRBV29-1 and J usage is TRBJ2-7, with TRBD2 as a possible D gene (5 bases). Per germline, CDR1 SQVTM and CDR2 ANQGSEA. The length of the CDR3 is 13 residues. V lost 4 bases and J lost 0, with 10 bases in between. The CDR3 nucleotides read TGCAGCGTTGGGGAGACCCTCTCCTACGAGCAGTACTTC. Protein sequence: CSVGETLSYEQYF.

The rearrangement joins TRBV4-1 to TRBJ1-3; D might be TRBD1 (6 bases). The CDR3 contains 18 residues. Trimming shortened V by 2 bases and J by 0 bases, and 17 bases separated the two germline ends. CDR1 and CDR2 (germline): MGHRA, YSYEKL. The CDR3 region is CASSQKRTDLSSGNTIYF. The CDR3 DNA follows: TGCGCCAGCAGCCAAAAGAGGACAGATTTATCCTCTGGAAACACCATATATTTT.

The CDR3 spells CASSYSGAYEQYF. The CDR3 DNA reads as TGTGCCAGCAGTTACTCAGGGGCCTACGAGCAGTACTTC. The chain uses TRBV6-5 and TRBJ2-7; TRBD1 might be the D (5 bases). The V gene's germline CDR1 is MNHEY and CDR2 SVGAGI. V gave up 0 bases and J gave up 2 bases, with 5 bases separating them. The CDR3 length is 13 residues.

The V gene is TRBV19, the J gene TRBJ2-5; D is unclear. The CDR3 totals 14 residues. V was trimmed by 5 bases and J by 1 base, leaving 11 bases between them. In germline, CDR1 is LNHDA, CDR2 SQIVND (reference sequence). As DNA, the CDR3 is TGTGCCAGTAGTCCCGATATACCCCAAGAGACCCAGTACTTC. This gives the protein CASSPDIPQETQYF.

The chain combines TRBV21-1 with TRBJ2-5; the tabulated D call, TRBD2, remains unverified against the DNA. TRBV21-1 is marked as a pseudogene. The CDR3 is 13 residues long. CDR3 amino acids: CASRTRAKETQYF. The CDR3 bases are TGTGCCAGCAGAACCCGAGCGAAAGAGACCCAGTACTTC.

V and J are TRBV7-3 and TRBJ2-3, with 8 nucleotides matching TRBD1. Trimming took 5 bases from V and 4 from J; bases not matched to a gene: 5. The germline gives CDR1 SGHTA, CDR2 FQGTGA. CDR3 length equals 14 residues. Here the CDR3 DNA reads TGTGCCAGCAGCCTCAGGGGGCTATCAGATACGCAGTATTTT. This translates into CASSLRGLSDTQYF.

The chain carries TRBV27 and TRBJ2-2; D possibly corresponds to TRBD2 (6 bases). The ends were cut back, 3 bases at V and 1 base at J, with 12 bases in the middle. Germline lookup yields CDR1 MNHEY and CDR2 SMNVEV (reference sequence). The CDR3 spans 16 residues. This chain's CDR3 is CASSFAGNWNTGELFF. DNA of the CDR3: TGTGCCAGCAGTTTTGCGGGAAACTGGAACACCGGGGAGCTGTTTTTT.